This TCR beta chain was obtained from a study of prognosis after radiotherapy for stage I lung cancer. Study overall: Each non-small cell lung cancer patient was deemed medically inoperable. Adenocarcinoma occurred in roughly 11 patients and squamous cell carcinoma in roughly 7.

Two-round multiplex PCR amplified TCR beta CDR3 from genomic DNA. With primers specific to each TRBV and TRBJ gene, the first-round PCR was performed. With universal primers, the second PCR round was performed. MiXCR, run by TCRdb on the multiplex PCR reads, gives a single entry per CDR3 protein. The repertoire holds about 27,000 distinct CDR3 sequences, with around 30% as singletons. This clonotype was counted ten times or more. Its antigen remains unknown. This CDR3 comprises 12 residues. V was clipped by 2 bases and J by 8 bases, with 4 bases between them. The germline CDR1 and CDR2 sequences are LGHDT and YNNKEL (reference sequence). Study-level results: Once stereotactic body radiation therapy had been given, unique TCR clone counts fell, with a median of approximately 10,000 versus 7,000.

Sequencing used PBMCs, obtained before or after stereotactic body radiation therapy (not recorded which). The TCR was taken from a donor over 45 with non-small cell lung cancer. This sequence joins TRBV3-1 and TRBJ1-6; D gene unclear. CDR3 loop: CASSQQYSPLHF. As DNA, the CDR3 is TGTGCCAGCAGCCAACAATATTCACCCCTCCACTTT.